The 29 T cell receptor beta chains below were found in one sample sequenced in a study of control samples from healthy donors and cancer patients. Profiled with immunoSEQ multiplex PCR; TCRdb holds only in-frame clones, not every one. The sample carries fewer than 100,000 clones, more than 70% recorded once. The specimen was blood. These receptor sequences come from a woman aged 50 to 65 in good health.

The chain has TRBV5-1 and TRBJ1-6, with unresolved D. Germline V CDR1 and CDR2: SGHRS, YFSETQ. V was cut by 4 bases and J by 0 bases, with 8 bases left in between. CDR3 length equals 15 residues. In nucleotides, the CDR3 is TGCGCCAGCAGCCCGGAAAGCTCCTATAATTCACCCCTCCACTTT. It is translated as CASSPESSYNSPLHF.

This chain uses TRBV5-1 with TRBJ1-1, with 8 bases fitting TRBD1. V lost 3 bases and J lost 5; bases outside the gene matches: 3. The CDR3 consists of 13 residues. The germline gives CDR1 SGHRS, CDR2 YFSETQ. CDR3 sequence (DNA): TGCGCCAGCAGCTCTACAGGGGGAACTGAAGCTTTCTTT. Translated: CASSSTGGTEAFF.

This CDR3 reads CASSFSSGGGGNTIYF. CDR3 bases: TGTGCCAGCAGTTTTTCGTCCGGGGGGGGTGGAAACACCATATATTTT. The rearrangement uses TRBV6-6 and TRBJ1-3, with D possibly matching TRBD1 (5 bases). This CDR3 contains 16 residues. Deletions cut 4 bases from V and 3 bases from J, with 16 bases between. The germline V gene has CDR1 MNHNY and CDR2 SVGAGI (reference sequence).

The V call is TRBV6-5, the J call TRBJ1-1; TRBD1 agrees at 8 bases. The junction had 9 bases not matched to a gene; V was cut back by 11 bases and J by 4 bases. The CDR3 has 13 residues. Looked up from germline, CDR1 is MNHEY and CDR2 is SVGAGI. In DNA, the CDR3 is TGTGCCGGGGACGACAGGGGAGGCACTGAAGCTTTCTTT. Translating gives CAGDDRGGTEAFF.

The rearrangement uses TRBV2 and TRBJ2-2, with 8 positions matching TRBD2. Germline V gene sequence: CDR1 SNHLY, CDR2 FYNNEI. V gave up 8 bases and J gave up 2 bases; unmatched junction bases: 4. The length of the CDR3 is 14 residues. The CDR3 spells CASWSGGNTGELFF. CDR3 coding DNA: TGTGCCAGCTGGAGCGGGGGAAACACCGGGGAGCTGTTTTTT.

This chain joins TRBV7-6 and TRBJ1-3; 7 bases are a match to TRBD1. This CDR3 contains 17 residues. Germline CDR1 reads SGHVS; CDR2 reads FNYEAQ. The J segment lost 0 bases and the V segment lost 6 bases, leaving 11 bases of the junction unmatched. This CDR3 reads CASRAEVGTASGNTIYF. For the CDR3, the DNA is TGTGCCAGCAGAGCAGAGGTTGGGACAGCCTCTGGAAACACCATATATTTT.

The sample holds one count of this clone. This chain uses TRBV30 with TRBJ1-2; D gene unclear. V dropped 4 bases and J dropped 4 bases, with 10 bases sitting between them. Germline CDR1 is GTSNPN and CDR2 is SVGIG (reference sequence). This CDR3 has 12 amino acids. The CDR3 DNA is TGTGCCTGGACCGAAGACGGCTATGGCTACACCTTC. Translated, it gives CAWTEDGYGYTF.

The rearrangement uses TRBV3-1 (or the pseudogene TRBV3-2) and TRBJ1-6, with D unclear. Between the trimmed V and J ends, which lost 11 bases and 6 bases, there was a span of 14 bases. This CDR3 comprises 13 residues. CDR1 and CDR2 from the germline V gene are LGHDT and YNNKEL (reference sequence). The CDR3 sequence: CASGYKGNSPLHF. The CDR3 DNA reads TGTGCCTCGGGGTATAAGGGTAATTCACCCCTCCACTTT.

This clone has only one observation. The CDR3 reads CASSLAGGTYNEQFF. DNA of the CDR3: TGCGCCAGCAGCCTAGCGGGGGGGACCTACAATGAGCAGTTCTTC. The V call is TRBV5-1, the J call TRBJ2-1, with 12 bases that match TRBD2. Germline assignment: CDR1 SGHRS and CDR2 YFSETQ. The CDR3 is made up of 15 amino acids. Unmatched junction bases numbered 1, after V lost 4 bases and J lost 2 bases.

For the CDR3, the DNA is TGTGCCAGCAGCCCGGACAGGGGGAACTATGGCTACACCTTC. As protein: CASSPDRGNYGYTF. The chain has TRBV5-6 and TRBJ1-2; 10 nucleotides align to TRBD1. The CDR3 contains 14 residues. CDR1 SGHDT and CDR2 YYEEEE come from the germline V gene. V lost 4 bases and J lost 2; bases outside the gene matches: 2. Full variable domain (rest looked up from reference TRBV5-6 and TRBJ1-2): DAGVTQSPTHLIKTRGQQVTLRCSPKSGHDTVSWYQQALGQGPQFIFQYYEEEERQRGNFPDRFSGHQFPNYSSELNVNALLLGDSALYLCASSPDRGNYGYTFGSGTRLTVV.

Here the CDR3 DNA reads TGTGCCAGCGGCGAGGGGGGGGCTGGCTACACCTTC. It is translated as CASGEGGAGYTF. This chain joins TRBV13 and TRBJ1-2, with D possibly matching TRBD1 (6 bases). Germline-derived CDR1 and CDR2 are PRHDT and FYEKMQ (reference sequence). The length of the CDR3 is 12 residues. With 8 bases removed from V and 7 bases from J, the gap between germline ends came to 14 bases.

The chain joins TRBV7-9 to TRBJ2-4; a possible D gene is TRBD2 (6 bases). Trimming removed 3 bases at V and 7 bases at J, with 13 bases between. The germline gives CDR1 SEHNR, CDR2 FQNEAQ (reference sequence). The CDR3 sequence is 14 residues long. CDR3 bases: TGTGCCAGCAGCTTTTTATACGGGAGCAACATTCAGTACTTC. The encoded protein is CASSFLYGSNIQYF. Looking up the rest from reference TRBV7-9 and TRBJ2-4 gives the full variable domain: DTGVSQNPRHKITKRGQNVTFRCDPISEHNRLYWYRQTLGQGPEFLTYFQNEAQLEKSRLLSDRFSAERPKGSFSTLEIQRTEQGDSAMYLCASSFLYGSNIQYFGAGTRLSVL.

This clone was counted once. The rearrangement uses TRBV21-1 and TRBJ2-7; the table's D call TRBD1 went unverified against the DNA. TRBV21-1 is noted as a pseudogene. The CDR3 has 12 residues. The CDR3 DNA sequence: TGTGCCAGCAGCAAAGACAGGTACGAGCAGTACTTC. It is translated as CASSKDRYEQYF.

This clone was counted once. The chain couples TRBV5-1 to TRBJ2-3; either TRBD1 or TRBD2 may supply D (5 bases each). This CDR3 comprises 15 residues. Trimming cost V 0 bases and J 2 bases, with 10 bases left between them. Germline V gene sequence: CDR1 SGHRS, CDR2 YFSETQ. The chain's CDR3 is CASSLAGLDTDTQYF. The DNA of the CDR3 is TGCGCCAGCAGCTTGGCGGGGCTGGACACAGATACGCAGTATTTT.

The chain couples TRBV5-4 to TRBJ2-3; D may be TRBD1 (5 bases). Germline CDR1 reads SGHNT; CDR2 reads YYREEE (reference sequence). V lost 5 bases, J lost 3 bases, and 13 bases lay in between. The CDR3 contains 14 residues. DNA for the CDR3: TGTGCCAGCAGGTTTGACAGAAGGACAGATACGCAGTATTTT. Its translation: CASRFDRRTDTQYF.

This CDR3 reads CASRLDRNTEAFF. The CDR3 DNA is TGTGCCAGCAGGCTCGACAGGAACACTGAAGCTTTCTTT. V gene TRBV13 combines with J gene TRBJ1-1; possible D gene TRBD1, 5 bases. CDR3 size: 13 residues. The V end lost 6 bases, the J end lost 1 base, and 9 bases lay between the germline ends. Germline loops: CDR1 PRHDT, CDR2 FYEKMQ (reference sequence).

V and J are TRBV4-2 and TRBJ2-1, with D possibly TRBD1 on 5 matching bases. Germline V gives CDR1 LGHNA, CDR2 YNFKEQ. The CDR3 extends over 16 amino acids. Trimming left V 0 bases short and J 8 bases short, with 17 bases between. Here the CDR3 DNA reads TGTGCCAGCAGCCAAGAAAGAGTAGGGGTCACACATGAGCAGTTCTTC. Residues: CASSQERVGVTHEQFF.

This chain joins TRBV2 and TRBJ2-2; possibly TRBD2 for D (5 bases). Germline V gene sequence: CDR1 SNHLY, CDR2 FYNNEI. The length of the CDR3 is 15 residues. Trimming took 5 bases from V and 1 from J, leaving 11 bases between them. This chain's CDR3 is CASSRDYLNTGELFF. As DNA, the CDR3 is TGTGCCAGCAGTCGTGACTATCTGAACACCGGGGAGCTGTTTTTT.

This chain connects TRBV2 to TRBJ2-1; 11 bases match TRBD2. Losses at the gene ends were 6 bases for V and 10 bases for J; bases not matched to a gene: 11. This CDR3 is 15 amino acids long. Looked up from germline, CDR1 is SNHLY and CDR2 is FYNNEI. The chain's CDR3 is CASSLLAGVGTEQFF. The CDR3 DNA is TGTGCCAGCAGCTTACTAGCGGGGGTAGGAACGGAGCAGTTCTTC.

V is TRBV5-5 and J is TRBJ1-1; possible D gene TRBD1, 5 bases. The CDR3 consists of 14 residues. V dropped 0 bases and J dropped 0 bases, with 6 bases sitting between them. Per the germline V gene, CDR1 is SGHKS and CDR2 is YYEKEE (reference sequence). CDR3 sequence: CASSLGGLNTEAFF. The DNA of the CDR3 is TGTGCCAGCAGCTTGGGGGGGTTGAACACTGAAGCTTTCTTT.

This clone turned up a few times. The chain recombines TRBV2 with TRBJ2-5; 7 nucleotides agree with TRBD1. Germline assignment: CDR1 SNHLY and CDR2 FYNNEI. V shed 2 bases, J shed 3 bases, and the junction held 3 bases outside the gene matches. This CDR3 comprises 14 residues. CDR3 coding DNA: TGTGCCAGCAGTGAACCCGGGACAGAAGAGACCCAGTACTTC. Translated, it gives CASSEPGTEETQYF. Complete variable domain (other parts from reference TRBV2 and TRBJ2-5): EPEVTQTPSHQVTQMGQEVILRCVPISNHLYFYWYRQILGQKVEFLVSFYNNEISEKSEIFDDQFSVERPDGSNFTLKIRSTKLEDSAMYFCASSEPGTEETQYFGPGTRLLVL.

This clone occurred once. The chain couples TRBV7-8 to TRBJ2-1, with D perhaps TRBD1 (6 bases). CDR1 is SGHVS, CDR2 FQNEAQ, per germline. The CDR3 consists of 15 residues. The V and J ends lost 0 bases and 14 bases respectively, with 20 bases between them. The CDR3 reads CASSLAGDWTVGEFF. The CDR3 coding sequence is TGTGCCAGCAGCTTAGCAGGTGATTGGACAGTAGGGGAGTTCTTC.

This clone was seen a handful of times. The genes are TRBV5-1 and TRBJ1-3; D remains ambiguous. The CDR3 consists of 15 residues. V lost 1 base to trimming and J lost 4 bases, with 12 bases between them. Germline CDR1 SGHRS, CDR2 YFSETQ. This CDR3 is CASSLMGGTGNTIYF. The CDR3 DNA reads TGCGCCAGCAGCTTGATGGGAGGAACAGGAAACACCATATATTTT.

V and J are TRBV19 and TRBJ1-1, with D perhaps matching TRBD1 (6 bases). Germline V gene lookup returns CDR1 LNHDA and CDR2 SQIVND (reference sequence). The V end lost 5 bases, the J end lost 0 bases, and 13 bases lay between the germline ends. This CDR3 has 15 amino acids. The CDR3 DNA reads TGTGCCAGTAGTCCATGGGACACGATGAACACTGAAGCTTTCTTT. Its translation is CASSPWDTMNTEAFF.

This sequence joins TRBV5-1 and TRBJ1-6, with no clear D. CDR3 length equals 12 residues. Trimming pared 0 bases from V and 13 bases from J, leaving 8 bases between. Per the germline V gene, CDR1 is SGHRS and CDR2 is YFSETQ. The CDR3 spells CASSLAPGPLHF. The CDR3 DNA reads TGCGCCAGCAGCTTGGCCCCTGGGCCCCTCCACTTT.

V is TRBV12-5 and J is TRBJ2-3; 9 positions match TRBD1. Germline CDR1 and CDR2: LGHNT and FRNRAP. Trimming removed 5 bases from V and 4 bases from J; junction bases left unmatched: 4. There are 14 residues in the CDR3. CDR3 residues: CASGPRTGADTQYF. CDR3 nucleotides: TGTGCTAGTGGTCCCCGGACAGGGGCAGATACGCAGTATTTT.

The chain has TRBV5-1 and TRBJ1-5, with 7 nucleotides matching TRBD1. Trimming took 0 bases from V and 0 from J; bases not matched to a gene: 3. This CDR3 comprises 16 residues. Germline assignment: CDR1 SGHRS and CDR2 YFSETQ. The DNA for the CDR3 is TGCGCCAGCAGCTTGGGGACAGGAATTAGCAATCAGCCCCAGCATTTT. Its protein product is CASSLGTGISNQPQHF.

J is TRBJ1-2 and V is TRBV7-9; TRBD1 matches at 9 bases. Germline-derived CDR1 and CDR2 are SEHNR and FQNEAQ (reference sequence). The V and J ends lost 5 bases and 6 bases, in that order; junction bases with no gene match: 16. This CDR3 comprises 17 residues. The CDR3 nucleotides are TGTGCCAGCAGCCTAATGGACTACAGGGGGCGTATCGATGGCTACACCTTC. The encoded protein is CASSLMDYRGRIDGYTF.

The chain recombines TRBV27 with TRBJ2-1; either TRBD1 or TRBD2 may fit D (5 bases each). CDR1 MNHEY and CDR2 SMNVEV come from the germline V gene (reference sequence). This CDR3 contains 15 residues. The germline V and J ends were trimmed by 7 bases and 5 bases, with 18 bases remaining between them. This CDR3 is CASTQLPGRDNEQFF. The CDR3 DNA reads TGTGCCAGCACCCAGCTCCCGGGACGAGACAATGAGCAGTTCTTC.